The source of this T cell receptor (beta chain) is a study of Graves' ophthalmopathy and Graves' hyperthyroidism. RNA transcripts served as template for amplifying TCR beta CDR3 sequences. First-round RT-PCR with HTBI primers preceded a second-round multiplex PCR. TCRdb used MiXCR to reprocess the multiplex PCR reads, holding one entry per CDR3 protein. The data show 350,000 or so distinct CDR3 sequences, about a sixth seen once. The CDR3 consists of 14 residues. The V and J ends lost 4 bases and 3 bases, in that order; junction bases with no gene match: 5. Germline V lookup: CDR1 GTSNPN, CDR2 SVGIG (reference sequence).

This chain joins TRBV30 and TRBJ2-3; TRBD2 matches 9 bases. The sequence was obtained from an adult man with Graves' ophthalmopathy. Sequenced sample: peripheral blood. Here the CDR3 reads CAWNSGSETDTQYF. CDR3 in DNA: TGTGCCTGGAATAGCGGGAGTGAAACAGATACGCAGTATTTT. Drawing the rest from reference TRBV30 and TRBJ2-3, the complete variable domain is SQTIHQWPATLVQPVGSPLSLECTVEGTSNPNLYWYRQAAGRGLQLLFYSVGIGQISSEVPQNLSASRPQDRQFILSSKKLLLSDSGFYLCAWNSGSETDTQYFGPGTRLTVL.